The clone carrying this TCR beta chain was counted a few times. The germline V and J ends were trimmed by 5 bases and 8 bases, with 15 bases remaining between them. The CDR3 length is 13 residues. CDR1 is DFQATT, CDR2 SNEGSKA, per germline (reference sequence). Then a second PCR, running roughly 7 to 11 cycles, was carried out with a sample-barcoded 5' primer and a J-beta primer mix. Every sample gave at least 3 million paired-end reads containing CDR3. TCRdb reanalysed the 5' RACE reads using MiXCR and keeps one entry per CDR3 protein. The sample lists over a million distinct CDR3 sequences; approximately 25% were seen once. Per-sample PBMC isolation yielded at least 6.5 million cells. This sample is drawn from a study of blood T cells in healthy people across ages. These data were also filed under a second study, of T cells of mothers and their children. As that study records: Each child gave 2.5 million to 3.5 million TCR beta CDR3 reads (each mother, over 8.5 million). None of the identified T cell clones proved to be persistent microchimeric clones.

The sequencing sample was made of blood. The source is a girl between 2 and 10 years old in good health. The rearrangement uses TRBV20-1 and TRBJ1-4; the D gene is possibly TRBD1 (5 bases). The CDR3 DNA reads as TGCAGTGCTGATCGCGGACAAGAAGAAAAACTGTTTTTT. This codes for CSADRGQEEKLFF.